These 18 T cell receptor beta chains originate from one sample sequenced in a study of T cell responses to AZD1222 COVID-19 vaccine. Assay used: immunoSEQ multiplex PCR; TCRdb lists only in-frame clones, some missing. The data contain over 120,000 clones, around nine tenths of them seen just once; the ten biggest clones take up under 4%. Sequences were derived from peripheral blood, sampled on day 0 of AZD1222 vaccination. Every receptor here comes from an adult in good health.

This clone is a singleton in its sample. CDR3 loop: CASSLGGRGTDTQYF. The CDR3 DNA sequence: TGTGCCAGCAGCTTGGGCGGGAGAGGCACAGATACGCAGTATTTT. This rearrangement joins TRBV5-6 to TRBJ2-3; TRBD2 aligns across 7 bases. J lost 1 base, V lost 0 bases, and 2 bases had no gene match. Germline V gene lookup returns CDR1 SGHDT and CDR2 YYEEEE. The CDR3 is made up of 15 amino acids.

The gene calls are TRBV10-1 and TRBJ1-1; 7 bases map to TRBD1. The V gene end was trimmed by 7 bases and the J gene end by 1 base; junction bases not matched to a gene: 3. Germline V gene sequence: CDR1 WNHNN, CDR2 SYGVQD (reference sequence). This CDR3 is built from 13 residues. CDR3 region: CASTPGGNTEAFF. The CDR3 DNA reads TGCGCCAGCACCCCAGGGGGGAACACTGAAGCTTTCTTT.

V usage is TRBV7-2 and J usage is TRBJ2-1, with TRBD2 matching over 8 bases. The V gene's germline CDR1 is SGHTA and CDR2 FQGNSA. The trim removed 4 bases at V and 1 base at J, leaving 9 bases unmatched. The length of the CDR3 is 17 residues. CDR3 coding DNA: TGTGCCAGCAGCTCTTCCCTACTAGCGGCTTCCTACAATGAGCAGTTCTTC. The encoded protein is CASSSSLLAASYNEQFF.

This rearrangement joins TRBV11-2 to TRBJ2-5; 7 bases fit TRBD2. Trimming cost V 4 bases and J 4 bases; bases outside gene matches: 12. This CDR3 contains 16 residues. The germline V gene has CDR1 SGHAT and CDR2 FQNNGV. CDR3 protein: CASSSFVAGVGETQYF. For the CDR3, the DNA is TGTGCCAGCAGCTCCTTTGTTGCGGGAGTGGGAGAGACCCAGTACTTC. Together with reference TRBV11-2 and TRBJ2-5, the CDR3 gives the full variable domain: EAGVAQSPRYKIIEKRQSVAFWCNPISGHATLYWYQQILGQGPKLLIQFQNNGVVDDSQLPKDRFSAERLKGVDSTLKIQPAKLEDSAVYLCASSSFVAGVGETQYFGPGTRLLVL.

This chain joins TRBV18 and TRBJ2-3; 7 bases match TRBD2. Germline CDR1 and CDR2: KGHSH and LQKENI. The trim removed 3 bases at V and 4 bases at J, leaving 10 bases unmatched. This CDR3 region has 16 residues. CDR3 loop: CASSPLWAGVADTQYF. DNA for the CDR3: TGTGCCAGCTCACCCCTTTGGGCGGGAGTAGCAGATACGCAGTATTTT.

V gene TRBV5-5 combines with J gene TRBJ1-3; tentative D call: TRBD1 (6 bases). Germline CDR1 and CDR2: SGHKS and YYEKEE (reference sequence). The CDR3 sequence is 14 residues long. V lost 2 bases and J 9 bases, leaving 15 bases between the germline ends. The CDR3 loop is CASSFQQGVGTIYF. DNA of the CDR3: TGTGCCAGCAGCTTCCAACAGGGAGTAGGCACCATATATTTT.

The chain links TRBV2 to TRBJ2-7, with 11 bases fitting TRBD2. V lost 9 bases to trimming and J lost 1 base; unmatched junction nucleotides: 8. Germline V gene lookup returns CDR1 SNHLY and CDR2 FYNNEI. This CDR3 comprises 15 residues. Here the CDR3 reads CASSSTSGKSYEQYF. The CDR3 nucleotides are TGTGCCAGTTCTTCGACTAGCGGGAAGTCCTACGAGCAGTACTTC.

With regard to this clone: The sample contains more than one DNA sequence encoding this CDR3. The chain uses TRBV5-1 and TRBJ2-1; 11 nucleotides line up with TRBD2. This CDR3 is 15 amino acids long. Trimming at V came to 4 bases and at J to 4 bases, leaving 4 bases not matched to a gene. Germline V lookup: CDR1 SGHRS, CDR2 YFSETQ. CDR3 region: CASSLGTSGYNEQFF. The CDR3 region has the DNA TGCGCCAGCAGCCTTGGGACTAGCGGATACAATGAGCAGTTCTTC.

The chain couples TRBV11-3 to TRBJ2-1; D may be TRBD1 or TRBD2 (5 bases each). V was clipped by 4 bases and J by 6 bases, with 16 bases between them. This CDR3 has 15 residues. Germline-derived CDR1 and CDR2 are SGHNT and YENEEA. The CDR3 sequence is CASSYGGPTSNEQFF. DNA of the CDR3: TGTGCCAGCAGCTATGGGGGACCTACCTCCAATGAGCAGTTCTTC.

The chain combines TRBV16 with TRBJ2-7; D uncertain. CDR3 length: 12 amino acids. CDR1 KGHSY and CDR2 FQNENV come from the germline V gene. V gave up 0 bases and J gave up 6 bases, with 6 bases separating them. This CDR3 is CASSQSASEQYF. The CDR3 bases are TGTGCCAGCAGCCAATCGGCGAGCGAGCAGTACTTC. Together with reference TRBV16 and TRBJ2-7, the CDR3 gives the full variable domain: GEEVAQTPKHLVRGEGQKAKLYCAPIKGHSYVFWYQQVLKNEFKFLISFQNENVFDETGMPKERFSAKCLPNSPCSLEIQATKLEDSAVYFCASSQSASEQYFGPGTRLTVT.

The chain joins TRBV28 to TRBJ1-5; TRBD1 might be the D (6 bases). From germline, CDR1 is MDHEN and CDR2 SYDVKM. The CDR3 length is 14 residues. Trimming pared 4 bases from V and 7 bases from J, leaving 14 bases between. CDR3 amino acids: CASSSQGYPQPQHF. CDR3 sequence (DNA): TGTGCCAGCAGTTCACAGGGATACCCGCAGCCCCAGCATTTT.

This chain connects TRBV5-1 to TRBJ2-7; D may be TRBD2 (6 bases). Germline assignment: CDR1 SGHRS and CDR2 YFSETQ. This CDR3 comprises 14 residues. V lost 0 bases to trimming and J lost 0 bases, with 7 bases between them. CDR3 nucleotide sequence: TGCGCCAGCAGCTTGGTCGGGAGCTCCTACGAGCAGTACTTC. As protein: CASSLVGSSYEQYF.

This chain links TRBV28 with TRBJ2-7, with D possibly matching TRBD2 (5 bases). Germline V gene sequence: CDR1 MDHEN, CDR2 SYDVKM. This CDR3 is built from 13 residues. V lost 2 bases, J lost 5 bases, and 10 bases lay in between. The CDR3 here is CASSLILEDEQYF. The CDR3 nucleotides read TGTGCCAGCAGTTTAATTTTGGAGGACGAGCAGTACTTC.

This rearrangement joins TRBV12-3 or TRBV12-4 to TRBJ2-2, with TRBD1 as a possible D gene (6 bases). CDR3 length: 13 amino acids. Trimming took 8 bases from V and 1 from J, leaving 8 bases between them. The CDR3 DNA is TGTGCCAGCCGACAGGAGAACACCGGGGAGCTGTTTTTT. This translates into CASRQENTGELFF.

This chain uses TRBV19 with TRBJ2-5; TRBD2 is a possible D gene (5 bases). This CDR3 spans 16 amino acids. V lost 2 bases to trimming and J lost 0 bases, with 13 bases between them. Germline V gene data show CDR1 as LNHDA and CDR2 as SQIVND (reference sequence). This CDR3 reads CASSISASRYQETQYF. The CDR3 DNA is TGTGCCAGTAGTATATCGGCTAGCAGGTACCAAGAGACCCAGTACTTC.

The CDR3 here is CASSLLEGTEAFF. In DNA form, the CDR3 reads TGTGCCAGCAGTTTACTGGAGGGCACTGAAGCTTTCTTT. This chain uses TRBV12-3 or TRBV12-4 with TRBJ1-1; D unclear. The CDR3 is 13 residues long. The ends were cut back, 2 bases at V and 4 bases at J, with 8 bases in the middle.

V gene TRBV19 combines with J gene TRBJ2-1; 15 bases match TRBD2. V shed 5 bases and J 10 bases; nucleotides not matched to a gene: 3. Germline V lookup: CDR1 LNHDA, CDR2 SQIVND (reference sequence). This CDR3 has 14 residues. The CDR3 DNA sequence: TGTGCCAGTAGTGTCGGACTAGCGGGGGGGGAGCAGTTCTTC. Translating gives CASSVGLAGGEQFF.

V is TRBV23-1 and J is TRBJ1-2; unclear D gene. Being an ORF, TRBV23-1 has a function that is uncertain. V lost 11 bases to trimming and J lost 14 bases, with 18 bases between them. The CDR3 is made up of 10 amino acids. The CDR3 region is CAALVWRATF. The CDR3 nucleotides are TGCGCCGCCTTGGTATGGCGGGCAACCTTC.